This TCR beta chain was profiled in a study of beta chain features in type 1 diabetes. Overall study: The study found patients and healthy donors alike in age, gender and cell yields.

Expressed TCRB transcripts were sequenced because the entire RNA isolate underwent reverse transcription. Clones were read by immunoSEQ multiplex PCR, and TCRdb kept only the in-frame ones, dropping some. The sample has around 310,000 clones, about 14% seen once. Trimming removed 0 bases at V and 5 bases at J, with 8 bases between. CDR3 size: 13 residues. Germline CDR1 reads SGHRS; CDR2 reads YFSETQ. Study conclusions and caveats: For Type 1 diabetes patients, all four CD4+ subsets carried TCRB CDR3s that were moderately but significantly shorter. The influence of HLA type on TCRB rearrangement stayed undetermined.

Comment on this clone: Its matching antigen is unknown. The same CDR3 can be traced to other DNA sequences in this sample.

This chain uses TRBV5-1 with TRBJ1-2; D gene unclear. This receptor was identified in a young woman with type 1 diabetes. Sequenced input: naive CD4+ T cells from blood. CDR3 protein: CASSLGQDYGYTF. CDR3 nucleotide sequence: TGCGCCAGCAGCTTGGGGCAGGATTATGGCTACACCTTC.